The rows below give T cell receptor beta chains drawn from one sample of a study of blood T cell repertoires in COVID-19. Method: immunoSEQ multiplex PCR; TCRdb's copy keeps in-frame clones and lacks some. The table shows 200,000 to 250,000 clones, with 88% occurring only once. Sequencing was performed on PBMCs or T cells enriched from blood (not recorded which). All receptors come from a woman aged 30 to 39 who had recovered from COVID-19. Both conserved end residues are part of each CDR3. A D gene is named only where the DNA matches it firmly. Where a row states a size, it is once, few, many or the class of an expanded clone; other rows omit it.

TRBJ2-3 NA TRBV15 NA CATSRHRMEPGDTQYF TGTGCCACCAGCAGACATAGAATGGAGCCTGGGGATACGCAGTATTTT
TRBJ1-2 NA TRBV6-2/TRBV6-3 NA CASSYRYGYTF TGTGCCAGCAGTTATCGCTATGGCTACACCTTC
TRBJ1-3 NA TRBV2 NA CASRQSHSGNTIYF TGTGCCAGTAGACAGTCTCACTCTGGAAACACCATATATTTT
TRBJ1-6 NA TRBV4-2 NA CASSQAENNSPLHF TGTGCCAGCAGCCAAGCGGAGAATAATTCACCCCTCCACTTT
TRBJ2-2 NA TRBV7-6 TRBD2 CASSFGLAGGDTGELFF TGTGCCAGCAGCTTCGGACTAGCGGGGGGTGACACCGGGGAGCTGTTTTTT
TRBJ1-2 few TRBV3-1/TRBV3-2 TRBD1 CASSQDWGQNYGYTF TGTGCCAGCAGCCAAGATTGGGGACAGAACTATGGCTACACCTTC
TRBJ2-1 few TRBV6-5 NA CASNPFPQSNNEQFF TGTGCCAGCAACCCCTTCCCTCAGTCAAACAATGAGCAGTTCTTC
TRBJ1-5 NA TRBV9 TRBD1 CASSVGTGDPPQHF TGTGCCAGCAGCGTAGGGACAGGGGACCCGCCCCAGCATTTT
TRBJ1-6 NA TRBV18 NA CASSPAGANSPLHF TGTGCCAGCTCACCGGCGGGGGCCAATTCACCCCTCCACTTT
TRBJ1-4 NA TRBV15 TRBD1 CATSMVGGGEKLFF TGTGCCACCAGCATGGTAGGGGGCGGTGAAAAACTGTTTTTT
TRBJ1-4 once TRBV6-1 NA CASSEPRGTSEKLFF TGTGCCAGCAGTGAACCCCGGGGTACGTCGGAAAAACTGTTTTTT
TRBJ1-6 few TRBV4-1 NA CASSQGLVVDSPLHF TGCGCCAGCAGCCAAGGACTTGTTGTGGATTCACCCCTCCACTTT
TRBJ2-5 NA TRBV5-1 TRBD2 CASSWGLAGGEETQYF TGCGCCAGCAGCTGGGGACTAGCGGGGGGTGAGGAGACCCAGTACTTC
TRBJ1-1 NA TRBV27 NA CASKRGLNTEAFF TGTGCCAGCAAGAGAGGATTGAACACTGAAGCTTTCTTT
TRBJ2-7 NA TRBV3-1/TRBV3-2 TRBD2 CASSPLGLAGYEQYF TGTGCCAGCAGCCCACTTGGACTAGCGGGCTACGAGCAGTACTTC
TRBJ2-1 many TRBV7-2 TRBD2 CASSPWTSGGAGYNEQFF TGTGCCAGCAGCCCTTGGACTAGCGGGGGGGCCGGGTACAATGAGCAGTTCTTC
TRBJ2-5 NA TRBV6-5 NA CASSVQETQYF TGTGCCAGCAGCGTTCAGGAGACCCAGTACTTC
TRBJ2-7 many TRBV3-1/TRBV3-2 TRBD1 CASSHRTGVWYEQYF TGTGCCAGCAGCCACCGGACAGGGGTTTGGTACGAGCAGTACTTC
TRBJ1-2 few TRBV19 TRBD1 CASSVQGASYGYTF TGTGCCAGTAGTGTCCAGGGGGCGAGCTATGGCTACACCTTC
TRBJ2-3 NA TRBV18 NA CASSPAGQRSSTDTQYF TGTGCCAGCTCACCAGCGGGACAGCGGTCCAGCACAGATACGCAGTATTTT
TRBJ2-2 NA TRBV12-3/TRBV12-4 NA CASSPGTGELFF TGTGCCAGCAGCCCAGGGACCGGGGAGCTGTTTTTT
TRBJ1-2 NA TRBV4-3 TRBD1 CASSQDLPGQGLGEGYTF TGCGCCAGCAGCCAAGACCTACCGGGACAGGGCCTGGGAGAGGGCTACACCTTC
TRBJ1-2 NA TRBV5-6 TRBD1 CASTGTDYGYTF TGTGCCAGCACCGGGACAGACTATGGCTACACCTTC
TRBJ1-1 NA TRBV27 NA CASSLSLRVGVGGTEAFF TGTGCCAGCAGTTTATCCTTAAGGGTGGGTGTTGGGGGGACTGAAGCTTTCTTT
TRBJ1-4 NA TRBV5-6 TRBD1 CASSLLGQGVESEKLFF TGTGCCAGCAGCTTGTTGGGACAGGGGGTGGAAAGTGAAAAACTGTTTTTT
TRBJ1-5 few TRBV15 NA CATSREGSRQPQHF TGTGCCACCAGCAGAGAGGGCTCACGGCAGCCCCAGCATTTT
TRBJ1-6 once TRBV5-1 TRBD1 CASSSGQGTYSPLHF TGCGCCAGCAGCTCGGGACAGGGTACTTATTCACCCCTCCACTTT
TRBJ1-1 NA TRBV12-5 NA CASGLGSLVSEAFF TGTGCTAGTGGTTTAGGCAGTCTAGTCTCTGAAGCTTTCTTT
TRBJ2-7 NA TRBV27 TRBD2 CASTRVAGGPYEQYF TGTGCCAGCACTAGAGTGGCGGGGGGGCCCTACGAGCAGTACTTC
TRBJ1-2 NA TRBV25-1 TRBD1 CASKTGVYGYTF TGTGCCAGCAAAACAGGGGTATATGGCTACACCTTC
TRBJ1-4 once TRBV5-6 TRBD1 CASSLGQGGLTNEKLFF TGTGCCAGCAGCTTGGGACAGGGAGGACTAACTAATGAAAAACTGTTTTTT
TRBJ2-2 few TRBV4-2 TRBD1 CASSRDRGTGELFF TGTGCCAGCAGCAGGGACAGGGGAACCGGGGAGCTGTTTTTT
TRBJ1-1 NA TRBV19 TRBD1 CASQARQGMSEAFF TGTGCCAGCCAAGCTCGACAGGGGATGTCTGAAGCTTTCTTT
TRBJ2-5 NA TRBV2 NA CANSGIVPQETQYF TGTGCCAACAGTGGAATAGTTCCCCAAGAGACCCAGTACTTC
TRBJ2-1 NA TRBV7-2 NA CASSLGWGAYNEQFF TGTGCCAGCAGCTTAGGGTGGGGGGCCTACAATGAGCAGTTCTTC
TRBJ1-2 NA TRBV2 NA CASRTGTNNYGYTF TGTGCCAGCAGGACCGGGACAAATAACTATGGCTACACCTTC
TRBJ2-2 NA TRBV9 NA CASSPTGTLRLGELFF TGTGCCAGCAGCCCGACGGGAACCCTGCGTCTCGGGGAGCTGTTTTTT
TRBJ1-3 NA TRBV6-5 NA CASSNSYSGNTIYF TGTGCCAGCAGTAACAGTTACTCTGGAAACACCATATATTTT
TRBJ1-2 NA TRBV15 TRBD1 CATSPVLQGGGYTF TGTGCCACCAGCCCTGTCCTACAGGGGGGAGGCTACACCTTC
TRBJ2-4 NA TRBV19 TRBD2 CATKAGGASIQYF TGTGCCACCAAAGCGGGGGGCGCGAGCATTCAGTACTTC
TRBJ1-2 NA TRBV11-2 NA CASSLQGIDYGYTF TGTGCCAGCAGCTTACAGGGGATCGACTATGGCTACACCTTC
TRBJ2-1 NA TRBV19 TRBD1 CASSIGQGAPEQFF TGTGCCAGTAGTATAGGACAGGGGGCGCCTGAGCAGTTCTTC
TRBJ1-2 NA TRBV3-1/TRBV3-2 NA CASSQASRVSYTF TGTGCCAGCAGCCAAGCCTCGCGGGTAAGCTACACCTTC
TRBJ1-1 NA TRBV19 TRBD1 CASRGTGPNTEAFF TGTGCCAGTAGGGGGACAGGGCCGAACACTGAAGCTTTCTTT
TRBJ2-7 NA TRBV9 NA CASSVGRGLHEQYF TGTGCCAGCAGCGTAGGCAGGGGTCTACACGAGCAGTACTTC
TRBJ2-2 NA TRBV6-5 NA CASSLKGWTGELFF TGTGCCAGCAGTTTAAAGGGGTGGACCGGGGAGCTGTTTTTT
TRBJ1-3 NA TRBV11-2 TRBD1 CASSSGQGVSSGNTIYF TGTGCCAGCAGCTCGGGACAGGGGGTTTCCTCTGGAAACACCATATATTTT
TRBJ2-3 NA TRBV2 TRBD2 CASSESGASTDTQYF TGTGCCAGCAGTGAAAGCGGGGCAAGCACAGATACGCAGTATTTT
TRBJ1-2 NA TRBV4-3 TRBD1 CASSQWTGTSANYGYTF TGCGCCAGCAGCCAGTGGACAGGGACCTCAGCTAACTATGGCTACACCTTC
TRBJ2-2 NA TRBV10-3 TRBD1 CAISTGARNTGELFF TGTGCCATCAGTACAGGGGCAAGAAACACCGGGGAGCTGTTTTTT
TRBJ1-2 NA TRBV6-5 NA CASSYSTGYGYTF TGTGCCAGCAGTTACTCTACAGGCTATGGCTACACCTTC
TRBJ2-7 NA TRBV9 NA CASSVGQPSSYEQYF TGTGCCAGCAGCGTCGGACAGCCCAGCTCCTACGAGCAGTACTTC
TRBJ1-1 NA TRBV5-8 NA CASSLRQRVAFF TGTGCCAGCAGCTTGCGCCAGCGTGTGGCTTTCTTT
TRBJ2-3 NA TRBV5-1 TRBD1 CASSQSRGPKGTDTQYF TGCGCCAGCAGCCAAAGTAGGGGGCCCAAGGGGACAGATACGCAGTATTTT
TRBJ2-3 NA TRBV4-2 NA CASGQSSTDTQYF TGTGCCAGCGGGCAGTCTAGCACAGATACGCAGTATTTT
TRBJ1-3 once TRBV7-7 TRBD1 CASSCVGTGTGNTIYF TGTGCCAGCAGCTGCGTAGGGACAGGGACTGGAAACACCATATATTTT
TRBJ2-1 NA TRBV5-4 NA CASSGGAGYNEQFF TGTGCCAGCAGCGGGGGCGCTGGCTACAATGAGCAGTTCTTC
TRBJ1-1 NA TRBV5-1 NA CASSSPGTTRIMNTEAFF TGCGCCAGCAGCTCCCCCGGGACAACAAGAATCATGAACACTGAAGCTTTCTTT
TRBJ1-6 NA TRBV5-6 NA CASSLTGGNSPLHF TGTGCCAGCAGCTTGACCGGGGGTAATTCACCCCTCCACTTT